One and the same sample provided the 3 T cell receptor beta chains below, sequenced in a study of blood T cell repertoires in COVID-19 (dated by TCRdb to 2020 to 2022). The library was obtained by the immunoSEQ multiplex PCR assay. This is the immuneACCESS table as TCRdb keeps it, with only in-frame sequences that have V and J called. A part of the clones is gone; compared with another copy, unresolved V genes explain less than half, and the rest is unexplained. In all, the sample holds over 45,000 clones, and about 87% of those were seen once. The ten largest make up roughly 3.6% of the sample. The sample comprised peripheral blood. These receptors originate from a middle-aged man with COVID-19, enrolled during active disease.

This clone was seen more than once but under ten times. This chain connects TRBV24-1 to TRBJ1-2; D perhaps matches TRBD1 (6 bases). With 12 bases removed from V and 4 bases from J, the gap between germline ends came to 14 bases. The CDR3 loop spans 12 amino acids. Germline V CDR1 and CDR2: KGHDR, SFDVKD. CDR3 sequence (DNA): TGTGCCGTAGGGGGATTGGGCTATGGCTACACCTTC. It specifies CAVGGLGYGYTF.

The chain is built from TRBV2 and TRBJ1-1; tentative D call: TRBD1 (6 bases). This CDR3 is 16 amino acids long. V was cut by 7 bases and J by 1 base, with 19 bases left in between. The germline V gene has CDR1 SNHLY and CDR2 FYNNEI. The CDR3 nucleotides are TGTGCCAGCAATTTACGGACAGCGTCTACGAACACTGAAGCTTTCTTT. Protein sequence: CASNLRTASTNTEAFF.

The CDR3 DNA sequence: TGTGCCAGCAGTGAAGACAGGGAACATCAGTTCTTC. This sequence encodes CASSEDREHQFF. This chain connects TRBV2 to TRBJ2-1; perhaps TRBD1 as D (6 bases). This CDR3 spans 12 amino acids. Looked up from germline, CDR1 is SNHLY and CDR2 is FYNNEI. Trimming removed 1 base at V and 13 bases at J, with 11 bases between.